This entry features one T cell receptor (beta chain) sequence. Germline CDR1 and CDR2: MGHRA and YSYEKL. V lost 0 bases and J lost 7; bases outside the gene matches: 9. The CDR3 loop spans 16 amino acids. This sample was included in a study of shared clonotypes between healthy human individuals. Per the study methods: Owing to the provision of junction-only sequences devoid of quality scores by immunoSEQ, filtering differed. Assay: immunoSEQ multiplex PCR; the TCRdb copy retains only in-frame clones and omits some. D and trimming come from the DNA, and the V and J calls and clone size come from that table. The sample has nearly 1,000,000 clones, around three quarters seen once.

The V and J genes are TRBV4-1 and TRBJ2-5, with 9 bases fitting TRBD1. The sample comprised memory CD4+ T cells sorted from blood. Indicated subset: CD45RA-negative fraction. This receptor was obtained from a man between 18 and 29 years old in good health. CDR3 region: CASSQDPGQGYGTQYF. CDR3 bases: TGCGCCAGCAGCCAAGATCCGGGACAGGGTTACGGGACCCAGTACTTC.